The next 15 T cell receptor beta chains were all read from a single sample in a study of yellow fever vaccine responses in identical twins. Via MiXCR, TCRdb re-called the RT-PCR reads, giving one row per CDR3 protein. In the table there are fewer than 6,000 distinct CDR3 sequences, 60% to 70% of which are singletons. The input for sequencing was T cells from blood (PBMCs), unsorted or a sorted subset (not recorded which), taken before or after yellow fever vaccination (not recorded which). The receptors were gathered from a woman between 18 and 29 years old who received the yellow fever vaccine.

This clonotype was picked up one time. The J gene is TRBJ2-7, the V gene TRBV20-1; 7 nucleotides match TRBD1. After removal of 6 bases from V and 3 bases from J, the junction contained 8 bases not matched to a gene. CDR1 is DFQATT, CDR2 SNEGSKA, per germline (reference sequence). This CDR3 is 13 amino acids long. CDR3 coding DNA: TGCAGTGCCTACGGGACAGTCGGCTACGAGCAGTACTTC. Protein: CSAYGTVGYEQYF.

The chain recombines TRBV3-1 with TRBJ1-1; D is undetermined. V lost 4 bases to trimming and J lost 3 bases, with 15 bases between them. Germline CDR1 is LGHDT and CDR2 is YNNKEL (reference sequence). CDR3 length equals 15 residues. CDR3 sequence (DNA): TGTGCCAGCAGCCCCCGAGGTGGGAGTGACACTGAAGCTTTCTTT. This gives the protein CASSPRGGSDTEAFF.

The rearrangement links TRBV5-1 to TRBJ2-5, with TRBD2 as a possible D gene (6 bases). The V end lost 5 bases, the J end lost 1 base, and 15 bases lay between the germline ends. The CDR3 loop spans 15 amino acids. CDR1 is SGHRS, CDR2 YFSETQ, per germline. Here the CDR3 reads CASRFHGAGQETQYF. Written as DNA, the CDR3 is TGCGCCAGCAGATTTCACGGAGCGGGCCAAGAGACCCAGTACTTC.

CDR3 amino acids: CASSPVGPGPSEQYF. In DNA, the CDR3 is TGCGCCAGCAGCCCGGTGGGGCCCGGCCCCTCCGAGCAGTACTTC. The rearrangement links TRBV4-3 to TRBJ2-7; D is perhaps TRBD1 (5 bases). In germline, CDR1 is LGHNA, CDR2 YSLEER. Trimming removed 4 bases at V and 6 bases at J, with 19 bases between. The CDR3 runs 15 residues.

The chain carries TRBV19 and TRBJ2-7; D is possibly TRBD2 (6 bases). The CDR3 runs 11 residues. Germline CDR1 and CDR2: LNHDA and SQIVND (reference sequence). V lost 4 bases to trimming and J lost 6 bases, with 7 bases between them. The CDR3 here is CASSSGAEQYF. CDR3 bases: TGTGCCAGTAGTAGCGGGGCCGAGCAGTACTTC. The whole variable domain, filled in from reference TRBV19 and TRBJ2-7, reads DGGITQSPKYLFRKEGQNVTLSCEQNLNHDAMYWYRQDPGQGLRLIYYSQIVNDFQKGDIAEGYSVSREKKESFPLTVTSAQKNPTAFYLCASSSGAEQYFGPGTRLTVT.

Only a few counts were recorded for this clonotype. The chain links TRBV6-2 or TRBV6-3 to TRBJ2-7; TRBD2 aligns across 8 bases. With V trimmed by 0 bases and J by 2 bases, 0 bases remained unmatched. CDR1 and CDR2 (germline): MNHEY, SVGEGT. The CDR3 loop spans 14 amino acids. The CDR3 sequence: CASSYSTSAYEQYF. CDR3 nucleotides: TGTGCCAGCAGTTACTCGACTAGCGCCTACGAGCAGTACTTC.

The chain couples TRBV10-3 to TRBJ2-3, with 7 bases matching TRBD1. The length of the CDR3 is 16 residues. Germline lookup yields CDR1 ENHRY and CDR2 SYGVKD. The V segment lost 5 bases and the J segment 2 bases; nucleotides outside the gene matches: 10. The CDR3: CAISPGDSRLTDTQYF. In nucleotides, the CDR3 is TGTGCCATCAGTCCAGGGGACAGTCGCCTCACAGATACGCAGTATTTT.

The chain uses TRBV20-1 and TRBJ2-5; no firm D call. The CDR3 has 11 amino acids. CDR1 is DFQATT and CDR2 is SNEGSKA in the germline V gene (reference sequence). V was shortened by 5 bases and J by 5 bases, with 9 bases between the two germline ends. CDR3 DNA: TGCAGTGCTTTGCTAGTGGAGACCCAGTACTTC. Its protein is CSALLVETQYF.

This clonotype was observed a few times. The J gene is TRBJ1-4, the V gene TRBV30, with D possibly TRBD1 on 5 matching bases. Germline V lookup: CDR1 GTSNPN, CDR2 SVGIG (reference sequence). Trimming took off 3 bases at V and 7 bases at J, with 12 bases between the two ends. The CDR3 has 13 amino acids. CDR3 residues: CAWRGARAEKLFF. DNA of the CDR3: TGTGCCTGGAGAGGGGCAAGAGCTGAAAAACTGTTTTTT.

This clonotype was observed a few times. This rearrangement joins TRBV7-3 to TRBJ2-3; D unresolved. Germline-derived CDR1 and CDR2 are SGHTA and FQGTGA. The CDR3 runs 14 residues. V was clipped by 1 base and J by 3 bases, with 8 bases between them. In nucleotides, the CDR3 is TGTGCCAGCAGCTTAATGAAAGGGACAGATACGCAGTATTTT. This sequence encodes CASSLMKGTDTQYF. Using reference TRBV7-3 and TRBJ2-3 for the parts outside the CDR3, the full variable domain is GAGVSQTPSNKVTEKGKYVELRCDPISGHTALYWYRQSLGQGPEFLIYFQGTGAADDSGLPNDRFFAVRPEGSVSTLKIQRTERGDSAVYLCASSLMKGTDTQYFGPGTRLTVL.

V gene TRBV11-2 combines with J gene TRBJ2-1; 12 bases are shared with TRBD2. This CDR3 region has 14 residues. V gave up 5 bases and J gave up 9 bases; unmatched junction bases: 5. Germline CDR1 SGHAT, CDR2 FQNNGV. The chain's CDR3 is CASSPGLAGGEQFF. The CDR3 nucleotides are TGTGCCAGCAGCCCGGGACTAGCGGGCGGTGAGCAGTTCTTC.

This clonotype was observed a few times. V is TRBV5-1 and J is TRBJ2-1; the match to TRBD1 covers 9 bases. The ends lost 4 bases at V and 5 bases at J; junction bases unmatched: 4. The CDR3 loop spans 14 amino acids. Per the germline V gene, CDR1 is SGHRS and CDR2 is YFSETQ. CDR3 bases: TGCGCCAGCAGCGAACAGGGGGCCGACAATGAGCAGTTCTTC. Amino acids: CASSEQGADNEQFF.

The chain employs TRBV29-1 and TRBJ2-7; possibly TRBD1 for D (6 bases). CDR1 SQVTM and CDR2 ANQGSEA come from the germline V gene. There are 12 residues in the CDR3. Trimming took off 6 bases at V and 5 bases at J, with 14 bases between the two ends. The CDR3 region has the DNA TGCAGCGTCATATCAGGGGTCCACGAGCAGTACTTC. Translation gives CSVISGVHEQYF.

This sequence joins TRBV7-3 and TRBJ1-1; D is ambiguous. The CDR3 consists of 14 residues. Deletions cut 0 bases from V and 3 bases from J, with 8 bases between. CDR1 is SGHTA, CDR2 FQGTGA, per germline. The CDR3 region has the DNA TGTGCCAGCAGCTTAACGCGGGCGGACACTGAAGCTTTCTTT. Its protein is CASSLTRADTEAFF. The variable domain in full, completed from reference TRBV7-3 and TRBJ1-1, reads GAGVSQTPSNKVTEKGKYVELRCDPISGHTALYWYRQSLGQGPEFLIYFQGTGAADDSGLPNDRFFAVRPEGSVSTLKIQRTERGDSAVYLCASSLTRADTEAFFGQGTRLTVV.

The chain is built from TRBV11-3 and TRBJ2-3; 8 bases map to TRBD2. Unmatched junction bases numbered 10, after V lost 6 bases and J lost 5 bases. The CDR3 loop spans 15 amino acids. Germline CDR1 SGHNT, CDR2 YENEEA. The CDR3: CASSIGTREGDTQYF. CDR3 bases: TGTGCCAGCAGTATCGGGACTAGGGAAGGAGATACGCAGTATTTT.